This TCR beta chain is drawn from a study of molecular identifiers for immune sequencing clone quantification. Germline trimming cut 3 bases from V and 3 bases from J; bases unmatched to any gene: 4. The CDR3 covers 15 residues. This clonotype has at least ten counts. Using its own MiXCR run on the PCR reads, TCRdb lists one record per CDR3 protein. This sample has around 40,000 distinct CDR3 sequences, with under 25% found just once. V is TRBV12-3 or TRBV12-4 and J is TRBJ2-3; TRBD1 matches 9 bases. Material for sequencing was naive CD8+ T cells from blood, with Jurkat cell RNA spiked in. Subset defined: FACS-sorted CD8+CD4-CCR7+CD45RA+ naive T cells. The clonotype was recovered from a human donor in good health. Some libraries in this study had Jurkat cell RNA spiked in. CDR3 sequence reads: CASSFNRGPTDTQYF. As DNA, the CDR3 is TGTGCCAGCAGTTTTAACAGGGGGCCAACAGATACGCAGTATTTT.